The T cell receptor beta chain described here comes from a study of control samples from healthy donors and cancer patients (dated by TCRdb to about 2020). With regard to this clone: There is no known antigen for this receptor. Base qualities are not recorded, but no much larger clone differs from it by a single base.

The library relied on the immunoSEQ multiplex PCR assay. The clones in this table, taken by TCRdb from immuneACCESS, are in-frame only. Not every clone is retained; where verified, under half of the shortfall comes from an unresolved V gene, and the cause of the rest is unknown. The sample profile shows some 49,000 clones; around nine tenths of them were found once. The ten largest account for under 0.95% of the sample. The sample taken for sequencing was PBMCs. This TCR was recovered from a man aged 25-45 years with colorectal cancer.

CDR3 loop: CASNRGEETQYF. The bases are TGTGCCAGCAATCGCGGGGAAGAGACCCAGTACTTC. The rearrangement combines TRBV12-3 or TRBV12-4 with TRBJ2-5; a tentative D call is TRBD2 (6 bases match). From its cysteine to its phenylalanine, the CDR3 spans 12 amino acids. The entry retains the CDR3 DNA only, 36 bases that are in frame from base 1. V drops 7 bases and J drops 3 bases, leaving 9 bases in between.